One and the same sample provided the 24 T cell receptor beta chains below, sequenced in a study of response to subunit inactivated influenza vaccine. TCRdb re-called the RT-PCR reads with MiXCR, one entry per CDR3 protein. In the table there are about 620,000 distinct CDR3 sequences, approximately 12% of which are singletons. Sequenced here: PBMCs from blood, sampled on the day of vaccination. All receptors come from a man between 50 and 59 years old who received an inactivated influenza vaccine.

The rearrangement links TRBV12-3 or TRBV12-4 to TRBJ2-7; no definite D call. This CDR3 contains 13 residues. V lost 3 bases, J lost 6 bases, and 12 bases lay in between. This CDR3 is CASSLSGEVEQYF. CDR3 sequence (DNA): TGTGCCAGCAGTTTGTCCGGAGAAGTCGAGCAGTACTTC.

The rearrangement links TRBV15 to TRBJ2-2; D is uncertain. Looked up from germline, CDR1 is LNHNV and CDR2 is YYDKDF (reference sequence). There are 15 residues in the CDR3. Trimming took 0 bases from V and 6 from J, leaving 11 bases between them. In DNA form, the CDR3 reads TGTGCCACCAGCAGAGATCTTGGGTCTGCCGGGGAGCTGTTTTTT. Translating it yields CATSRDLGSAGELFF.

V is TRBV5-1 and J is TRBJ2-1; the D is unclear. The CDR3 covers 12 residues. Trimming stripped 4 bases from V and 3 bases from J, with 5 bases between. Germline CDR1 and CDR2: SGHRS and YFSETQ. This CDR3 reads CASSNDYNEQFF. The CDR3 DNA reads as TGCGCCAGCAGCAATGACTACAATGAGCAGTTCTTC. The variable domain in full, completed from reference TRBV5-1 and TRBJ2-1, reads KAGVTQTPRYLIKTRGQQVTLSCSPISGHRSVSWYQQTPGQGLQFLFEYFSETQRNKGNFPGRFSGRQFSNSRSEMNVSTLELGDSALYLCASSNDYNEQFFGPGTRLTVL.

At least ten counts were recorded for this clonotype. This chain joins TRBV7-2 and TRBJ2-1, with D unresolved. V was pared by 4 bases and J by 7 bases, with 5 bases between. CDR1 is SGHTA and CDR2 is FQGNSA in the germline V gene. The CDR3 has 11 amino acids. This CDR3 reads CASSSLNEQFF. For the CDR3, the DNA is TGTGCCAGCAGCTCGTTGAATGAGCAGTTCTTC.

This clonotype was seen more than once but under ten times. The chain is built from TRBV6-1 and TRBJ2-1, with a weak D call TRBD2 (5 bases). The V and J ends lost 8 bases and 4 bases respectively, with 18 bases between them. CDR1 MNHNS and CDR2 SASEGT come from the germline V gene. CDR3 size: 15 residues. The CDR3 spells CASGPGHRGYNEQFF. The CDR3 coding sequence is TGTGCCAGCGGCCCAGGTCACAGAGGGTACAATGAGCAGTTCTTC.

The gene calls are TRBV7-9 and TRBJ2-4; possibly TRBD1 for D (5 bases). V lost 5 bases, J lost 3 bases, and 20 bases lay in between. The CDR3 has 17 residues. Germline CDR1 SEHNR, CDR2 FQNEAQ (reference sequence). DNA for the CDR3: TGTGCCAGCAGCCAGGGCCTCCTTAAGTCAGTCAAAAACATTCAGTACTTC. This encodes CASSQGLLKSVKNIQYF.

The V and J genes are TRBV3-1 and TRBJ1-3; D gene ambiguous. Trimming left V 1 base short and J 4 bases short, with 11 bases between. The CDR3 is 15 amino acids. CDR1 is LGHDT, CDR2 YNNKEL, per germline (reference sequence). CDR3 sequence: CASSQVIRNGNTIYF. For the CDR3, the DNA is TGTGCCAGCAGCCAAGTGATCCGAAACGGAAACACCATATATTTT.

This clonotype was counted a few times. The chain employs TRBV12-3 or TRBV12-4 and TRBJ2-7; D possibly matches TRBD1 or TRBD2 (5 bases each). Trimming removed 3 bases from V and 5 bases from J, with 23 bases in between. This CDR3 is built from 17 residues. CDR3 sequence (DNA): TGTGCCAGCAGTTTTGGGGTAAGAACAGACCGGGGCGACGAGCAGTACTTC. It yields the protein CASSFGVRTDRGDEQYF.

The chain has TRBV2 and TRBJ2-1, with D unresolved. Per the germline V gene, CDR1 is SNHLY and CDR2 is FYNNEI. The CDR3 runs 14 residues. The V end was cut by 0 bases, the J end by 2 bases, with 5 bases between. CDR3 amino acids: CASSEAGTYNEQFF. CDR3 nucleotides: TGTGCCAGCAGTGAAGCGGGGACCTACAATGAGCAGTTCTTC. The full variable domain, with the rest looked up from reference TRBV2 and TRBJ2-1, is EPEVTQTPSHQVTQMGQEVILRCVPISNHLYFYWYRQILGQKVEFLVSFYNNEISEKSEIFDDQFSVERPDGSNFTLKIRSTKLEDSAMYFCASSEAGTYNEQFFGPGTRLTVL.

This clonotype was detected a few times. The CDR3 nucleotides are TGCAGCTCCGGGTCTGGTCTCGATGGCTACACCTTC. It is translated as CSSGSGLDGYTF. The V and J genes are TRBV29-1 and TRBJ1-2; D not certain. Germline V lookup: CDR1 SQVTM, CDR2 ANQGSEA. The CDR3 is 12 amino acids. V lost 8 bases to trimming and J lost 6 bases, with 16 bases between them.

This clonotype showed up many times. This rearrangement joins TRBV12-3 or TRBV12-4 to TRBJ2-1, with 11 bases lining up with TRBD1. Losses at the gene ends were 5 bases for V and 9 bases for J; bases not matched to a gene: 9. The CDR3 is made up of 15 amino acids. The CDR3 sequence: CASSPGTGGPAEQFF. Written as DNA, the CDR3 is TGTGCCAGCAGTCCGGGGACAGGGGGGCCGGCTGAGCAGTTCTTC.

Concerning this clonotype: Since a much larger clone is just one base distant, this may be a read error. V usage is TRBV20-1 and J usage is TRBJ2-1, with 10 bases aligning to TRBD2. Germline V lookup: CDR1 DFQATT, CDR2 SNEGSKA (reference sequence). The CDR3 runs to 17 residues. The CDR3, as DNA: TGCTGTGCTAGAGATCCTAGCGGGAGATTTTCCTACAATGAGCAGTTCTTC. Translating it yields CCARDPSGRFSYNEQFF.

This clonotype was recorded a few times. V is TRBV20-1 and J is TRBJ1-5; 7 bases are shared with TRBD1. Trimming took 6 bases from V and 2 from J; bases not matched to a gene: 13. This CDR3 has 16 residues. Germline lookup yields CDR1 DFQATT and CDR2 SNEGSKA (reference sequence). The CDR3 loop reads CSAQPLDREGNQPQHF. The CDR3, as DNA: TGCAGTGCACAGCCCCTCGACAGGGAAGGCAATCAGCCCCAGCATTTT.

The sample holds a few counts of this clonotype. The chain employs TRBV6-1 and TRBJ2-4; TRBD1 matches 11 bases. Germline loops: CDR1 MNHNS, CDR2 SASEGT. The CDR3 is 14 residues long. V lost 6 bases to trimming and J lost 9 bases; unmatched junction nucleotides: 7. CDR3 bases: TGTGCCAGCAGCCAAGGGGACAGGGGGGGCATTCAGTACTTC. This codes for CASSQGDRGGIQYF.

This clonotype came up a few times. The gene calls are TRBV5-4 and TRBJ2-1, with 13 bases identical to TRBD2. Germline loops: CDR1 SGHNT, CDR2 YYREEE (reference sequence). Germline trimming cut 5 bases from V and 7 bases from J; bases unmatched to any gene: 6. CDR3 length: 15 residues. The CDR3 reads CASRSGLAGANEQFF. CDR3 sequence (DNA): TGTGCCAGCAGGTCTGGACTAGCGGGAGCGAATGAGCAGTTCTTC.

This clonotype was detected many times. J is TRBJ2-3 and V is TRBV10-3; the D gene could be TRBD1 or TRBD2 (5 bases each). V lost 6 bases and J lost 11, with 18 bases in between. Per the germline V gene, CDR1 is ENHRY and CDR2 is SYGVKD. CDR3 length: 13 residues. The CDR3 DNA sequence: TGTGCCATCAGGGAAAGGGACCACCCTTGGCAGTATTTT. It specifies CAIRERDHPWQYF.

V and J are TRBV6-5 and TRBJ2-3; 11 bases line up with TRBD2. V lost 0 bases to trimming and J lost 6 bases; unmatched junction nucleotides: 8. Germline V gives CDR1 MNHEY, CDR2 SVGAGI. This CDR3 comprises 17 residues. In DNA form, the CDR3 reads TGTGCCAGCAGTTACTCCGGGACTAGCGGTGGTATCGATACGCAGTATTTT. It specifies CASSYSGTSGGIDTQYF.

This clonotype was counted at least ten times. The rearrangement uses TRBV28 and TRBJ1-1; 7 positions match TRBD1. J lost 4 bases, V lost 5 bases, and 7 bases had no gene match. The CDR3 has 14 residues. Germline loops: CDR1 MDHEN, CDR2 SYDVKM. CDR3 DNA: TGTGCCAGCAGTCAACAGGGGCCCCGCACTGAAGCTTTCTTT. Translation gives CASSQQGPRTEAFF.

The chain links TRBV6-5 to TRBJ1-2; D not resolved. CDR1 is MNHEY and CDR2 is SVGAGI in the germline V gene. This CDR3 spans 13 amino acids. V was shortened by 4 bases and J by 1 base, with 7 bases between the two germline ends. The CDR3 DNA sequence: TGTGCCAGCAGTTTAACAGATAACTATGGCTACACCTTC. Translated, it gives CASSLTDNYGYTF.

This clonotype was found many times. The chain has TRBV20-1 and TRBJ2-3; possibly TRBD2 for D (6 bases). With 1 base removed from V and 4 bases from J, the gap between germline ends came to 12 bases. Germline values: CDR1 DFQATT, CDR2 SNEGSKA (reference sequence). The CDR3 contains 14 residues. For the CDR3, the DNA is TGCAGTGCTAGAGTTAGCGCTAGCGCAGATACGCAGTATTTT. Amino acids: CSARVSASADTQYF.

The chain carries TRBV12-3 or TRBV12-4 and TRBJ2-3, with unresolved D. The CDR3 covers 15 residues. V shed 4 bases and J shed 0 bases, with 11 bases lying between them. The CDR3 protein is CASSWTAKSTDTQYF. The DNA for the CDR3 is TGTGCCAGCAGTTGGACGGCAAAAAGCACAGATACGCAGTATTTT.

The count of this clonotype is one. The chain combines TRBV6-5 with TRBJ2-7; D is perhaps TRBD2 (5 bases). This CDR3 has 14 amino acids. Germline CDR1 MNHEY, CDR2 SVGAGI. The V and J ends lost 2 bases and 2 bases respectively, with 10 bases between them. The CDR3 region has the DNA TGTGCCAGCAGTTACGCCGGGATTGCCTACGAGCAGTACTTC. Amino acids: CASSYAGIAYEQYF.

Of note for this clonotype: Without the conserved terminal phenylalanine or tryptophan, this CDR3 likely stems from a read error. The CDR3 nucleotides are TGTGCCAGCAGCTTAGGGCAGGGGCTGAACATTCAGTACTAC. Its translation is CASSLGQGLNIQYY. The genes are TRBV7-8 and TRBJ2-4; maybe TRBD1 (6 bases). CDR3 length equals 14 residues. Trimming removed 1 base from V and 7 bases from J, with 11 bases in between. Per germline, CDR1 SGHVS and CDR2 FQNEAQ.

This clonotype was counted once. The V call is TRBV6-5, the J call TRBJ1-4; D unresolved. With 0 bases removed from V and 7 bases from J, the gap between germline ends came to 15 bases. Germline V gene data show CDR1 as MNHEY and CDR2 as SVGAGI. The CDR3 is made up of 16 amino acids. CDR3: CASSYSAGLFAEKLFF. The CDR3 coding sequence is TGTGCCAGCAGTTACTCGGCAGGTTTGTTTGCTGAAAAACTGTTTTTT.